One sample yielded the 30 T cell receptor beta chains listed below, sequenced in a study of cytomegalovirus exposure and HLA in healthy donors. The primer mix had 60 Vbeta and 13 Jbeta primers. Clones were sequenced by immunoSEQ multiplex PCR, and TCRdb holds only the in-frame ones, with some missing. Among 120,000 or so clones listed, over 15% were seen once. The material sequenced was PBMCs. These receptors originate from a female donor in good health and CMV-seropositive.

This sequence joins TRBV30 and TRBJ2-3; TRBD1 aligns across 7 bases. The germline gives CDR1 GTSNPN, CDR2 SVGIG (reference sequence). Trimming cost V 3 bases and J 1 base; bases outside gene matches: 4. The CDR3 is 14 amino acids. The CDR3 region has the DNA TGTGCCTGGAGAACCGGGACAGGCACAGATACGCAGTATTTT. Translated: CAWRTGTGTDTQYF.

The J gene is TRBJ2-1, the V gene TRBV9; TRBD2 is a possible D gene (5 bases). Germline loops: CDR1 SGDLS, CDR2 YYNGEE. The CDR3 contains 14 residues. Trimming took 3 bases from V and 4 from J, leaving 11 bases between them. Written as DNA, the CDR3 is TGTGCCAGCAGCGGACTAACCCAGTACAATGAGCAGTTCTTC. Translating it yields CASSGLTQYNEQFF.

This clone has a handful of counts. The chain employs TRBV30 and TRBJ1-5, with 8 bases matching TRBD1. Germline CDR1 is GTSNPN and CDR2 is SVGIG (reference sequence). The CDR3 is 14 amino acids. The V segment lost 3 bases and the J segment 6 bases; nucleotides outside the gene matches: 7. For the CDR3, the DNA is TGTGCCTGGAGAAGGGGCAGGGGGCTTCAGCCCCAGCATTTT. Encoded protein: CAWRRGRGLQPQHF.

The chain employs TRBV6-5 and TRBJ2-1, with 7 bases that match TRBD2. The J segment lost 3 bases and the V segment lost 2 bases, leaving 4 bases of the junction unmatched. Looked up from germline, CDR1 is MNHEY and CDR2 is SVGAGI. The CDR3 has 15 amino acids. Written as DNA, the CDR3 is TGTGCCAGCAGTTACGACAGCGGGGTCTACAATGAGCAGTTCTTC. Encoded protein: CASSYDSGVYNEQFF.

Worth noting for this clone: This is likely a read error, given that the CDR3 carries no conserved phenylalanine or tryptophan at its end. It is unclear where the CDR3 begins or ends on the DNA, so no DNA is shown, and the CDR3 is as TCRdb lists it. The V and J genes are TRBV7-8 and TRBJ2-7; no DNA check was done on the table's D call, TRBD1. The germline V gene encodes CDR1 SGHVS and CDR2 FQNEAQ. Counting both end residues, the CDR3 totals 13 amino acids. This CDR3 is CASSQGQAYEKYL.

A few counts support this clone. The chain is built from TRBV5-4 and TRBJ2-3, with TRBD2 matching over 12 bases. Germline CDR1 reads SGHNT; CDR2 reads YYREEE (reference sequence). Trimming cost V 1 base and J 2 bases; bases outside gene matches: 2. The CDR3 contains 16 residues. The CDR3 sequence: CASSLRTSGATDTQYF. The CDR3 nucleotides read TGTGCCAGCAGCTTGAGGACTAGCGGGGCCACAGATACGCAGTATTTT.

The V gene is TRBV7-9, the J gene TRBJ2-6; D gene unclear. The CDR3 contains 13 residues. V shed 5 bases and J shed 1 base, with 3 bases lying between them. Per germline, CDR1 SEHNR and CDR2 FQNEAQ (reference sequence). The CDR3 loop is CASSRSGANVLTF. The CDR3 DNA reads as TGTGCCAGCAGCCGTTCTGGGGCCAACGTCCTGACTTTC.

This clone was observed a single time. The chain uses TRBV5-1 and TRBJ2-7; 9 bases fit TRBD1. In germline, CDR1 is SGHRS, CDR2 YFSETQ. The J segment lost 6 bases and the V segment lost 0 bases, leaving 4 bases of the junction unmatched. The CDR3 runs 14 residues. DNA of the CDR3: TGCGCCAGCAGCTTGGGGGGGACAGGGCGCGAGCAGTACTTC. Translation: CASSLGGTGREQYF.

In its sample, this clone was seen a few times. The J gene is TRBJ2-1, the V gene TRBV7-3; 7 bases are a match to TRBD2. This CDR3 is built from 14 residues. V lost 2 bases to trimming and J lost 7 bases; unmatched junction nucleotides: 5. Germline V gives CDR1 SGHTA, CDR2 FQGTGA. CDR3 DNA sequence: TGTGCCAGCAGCTTACGCGGGAGTGGGAATGAGCAGTTCTTC. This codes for CASSLRGSGNEQFF.

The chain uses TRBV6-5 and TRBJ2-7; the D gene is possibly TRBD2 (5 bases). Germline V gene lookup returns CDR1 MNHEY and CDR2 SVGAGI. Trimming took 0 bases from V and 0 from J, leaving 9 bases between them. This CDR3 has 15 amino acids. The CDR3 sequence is CASSYSSGSSYEQYF. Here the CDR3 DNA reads TGTGCCAGCAGTTACTCTTCGGGGAGCTCCTACGAGCAGTACTTC.

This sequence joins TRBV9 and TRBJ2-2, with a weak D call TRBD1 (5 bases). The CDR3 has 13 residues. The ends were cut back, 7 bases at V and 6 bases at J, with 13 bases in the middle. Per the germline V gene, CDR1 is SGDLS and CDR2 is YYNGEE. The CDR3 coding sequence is TGTGCCAGCTCATTAGGGGTCCCCGGGGAGCTGTTTTTT. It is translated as CASSLGVPGELFF.

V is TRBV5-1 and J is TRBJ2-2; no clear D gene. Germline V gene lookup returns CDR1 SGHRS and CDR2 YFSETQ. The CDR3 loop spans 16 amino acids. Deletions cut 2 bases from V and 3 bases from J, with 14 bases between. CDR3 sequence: CASSFAPPPDTGELFF. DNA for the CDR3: TGCGCCAGCAGCTTCGCGCCCCCCCCCGACACCGGGGAGCTGTTTTTT. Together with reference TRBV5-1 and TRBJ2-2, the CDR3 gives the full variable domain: KAGVTQTPRYLIKTRGQQVTLSCSPISGHRSVSWYQQTPGQGLQFLFEYFSETQRNKGNFPGRFSGRQFSNSRSEMNVSTLELGDSALYLCASSFAPPPDTGELFFGEGSRLTVL.

CDR3 DNA: TGCGCCAGCAGCCAAGTAGGACTCTCTGGAAACACCATATATTTT. Its protein product is CASSQVGLSGNTIYF. V usage is TRBV4-1 and J usage is TRBJ1-3; D uncertain. Germline-derived CDR1 and CDR2 are MGHRA and YSYEKL. CDR3 length equals 15 residues. The V and J ends lost 1 base and 0 bases respectively, with 7 bases between them.

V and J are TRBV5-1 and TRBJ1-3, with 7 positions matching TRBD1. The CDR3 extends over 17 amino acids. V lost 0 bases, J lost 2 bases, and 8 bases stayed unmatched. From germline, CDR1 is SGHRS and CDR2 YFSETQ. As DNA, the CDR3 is TGCGCCAGCAGCTTGGACCCCGACAGGGCTGCTGGAAACACCATATATTTT. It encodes CASSLDPDRAAGNTIYF.

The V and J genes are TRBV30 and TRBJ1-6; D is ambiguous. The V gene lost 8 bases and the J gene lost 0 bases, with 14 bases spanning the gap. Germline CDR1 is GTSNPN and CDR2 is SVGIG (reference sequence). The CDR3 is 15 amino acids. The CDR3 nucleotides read TGTGCCCTCCCCCTAGGGAGCTCCTATAATTCACCCCTCCACTTT. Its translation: CALPLGSSYNSPLHF. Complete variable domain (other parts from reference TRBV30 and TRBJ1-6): SQTIHQWPATLVQPVGSPLSLECTVEGTSNPNLYWYRQAAGRGLQLLFYSVGIGQISSEVPQNLSASRPQDRQFILSSKKLLLSDSGFYLCALPLGSSYNSPLHFGNGTRLTVT.

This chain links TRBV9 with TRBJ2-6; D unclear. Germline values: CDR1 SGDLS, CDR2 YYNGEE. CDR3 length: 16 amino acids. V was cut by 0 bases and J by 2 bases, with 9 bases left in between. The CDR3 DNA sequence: TGTGCCAGCAGCGTAGATCACACCCCTGGGGCCAACGTCCTGACTTTC. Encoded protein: CASSVDHTPGANVLTF.

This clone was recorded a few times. Here the CDR3 DNA reads TGTGCCAGCAGCTTAAGATCAGGGAACTACGAGCAGTACTTC. The encoded protein is CASSLRSGNYEQYF. J is TRBJ2-7 and V is TRBV7-3, with D perhaps TRBD1 (5 bases). Germline CDR1 SGHTA, CDR2 FQGTGA. V gave up 1 base and J gave up 3 bases, with 10 bases separating them. The CDR3 consists of 14 residues.

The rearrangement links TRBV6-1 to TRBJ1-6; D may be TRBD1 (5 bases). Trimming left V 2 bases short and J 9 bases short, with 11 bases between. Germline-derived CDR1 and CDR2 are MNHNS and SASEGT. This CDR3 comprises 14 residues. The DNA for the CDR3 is TGTGCCAGCAGTGAACTCGGGGGGAGTTCACCCCTCCACTTT. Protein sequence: CASSELGGSSPLHF.

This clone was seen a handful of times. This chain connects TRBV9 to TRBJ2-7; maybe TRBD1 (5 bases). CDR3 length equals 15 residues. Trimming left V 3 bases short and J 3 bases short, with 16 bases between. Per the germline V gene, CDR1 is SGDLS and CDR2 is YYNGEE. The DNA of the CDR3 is TGTGCCAGCAGCGCACCAAGGGGAAATCACTACGAGCAGTACTTC. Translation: CASSAPRGNHYEQYF.

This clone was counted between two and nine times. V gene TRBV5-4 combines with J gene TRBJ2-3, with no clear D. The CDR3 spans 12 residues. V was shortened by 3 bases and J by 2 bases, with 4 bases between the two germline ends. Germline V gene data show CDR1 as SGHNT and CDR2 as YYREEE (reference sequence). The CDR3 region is CASSSNTDTQYF. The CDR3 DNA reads TGTGCCAGCAGCTCCAACACAGATACGCAGTATTTT. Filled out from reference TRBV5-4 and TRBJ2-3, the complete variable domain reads ETGVTQSPTHLIKTRGQQVTLRCSSQSGHNTVSWYQQALGQGPQFIFQYYREEENGRGNFPPRFSGLQFPNYSSELNVNALELDDSALYLCASSSNTDTQYFGPGTRLTVL.

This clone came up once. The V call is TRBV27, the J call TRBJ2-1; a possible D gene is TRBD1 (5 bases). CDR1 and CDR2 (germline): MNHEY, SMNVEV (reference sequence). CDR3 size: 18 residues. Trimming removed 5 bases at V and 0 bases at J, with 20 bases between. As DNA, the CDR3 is TGTGCCAGCAGTCTTAAACTGCGGACACTACTCTCCTACAATGAGCAGTTCTTC. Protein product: CASSLKLRTLLSYNEQFF.

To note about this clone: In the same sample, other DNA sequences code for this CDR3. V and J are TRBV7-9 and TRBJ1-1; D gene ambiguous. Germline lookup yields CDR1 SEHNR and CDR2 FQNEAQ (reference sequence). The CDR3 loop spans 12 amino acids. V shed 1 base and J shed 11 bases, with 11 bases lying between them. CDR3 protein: CASSLVSTEAFF. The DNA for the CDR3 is TGTGCCAGCAGCTTAGTTAGTACCGAGGCTTTCTTT.

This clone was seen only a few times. As DNA, the CDR3 is TGTGCCAGCAGCTTCCAGGGAGGGCAAGAGACCCAGTACTTC. Its translation: CASSFQGGQETQYF. The J gene is TRBJ2-5, the V gene TRBV7-2, with 7 bases aligning to TRBD2. This CDR3 contains 14 residues. Trimming removed 3 bases from V and 2 bases from J; junction bases left unmatched: 3. The germline V gene encodes CDR1 SGHTA and CDR2 FQGNSA.

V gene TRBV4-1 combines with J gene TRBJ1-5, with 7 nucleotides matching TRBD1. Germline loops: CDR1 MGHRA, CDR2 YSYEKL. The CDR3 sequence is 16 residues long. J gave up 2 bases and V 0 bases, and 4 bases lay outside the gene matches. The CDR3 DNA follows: TGCGCCAGCAGCCAAGAAGGGACAGCTGGCAATCAGCCCCAGCATTTT. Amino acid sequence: CASSQEGTAGNQPQHF.

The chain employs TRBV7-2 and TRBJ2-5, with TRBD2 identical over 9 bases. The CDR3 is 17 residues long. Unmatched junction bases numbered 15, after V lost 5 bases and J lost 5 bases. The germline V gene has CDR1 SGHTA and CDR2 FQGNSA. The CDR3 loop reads CASSPLLLREGRETQYF. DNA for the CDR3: TGTGCCAGCAGCCCCCTTTTGCTGCGGGAGGGAAGGGAGACCCAGTACTTC.

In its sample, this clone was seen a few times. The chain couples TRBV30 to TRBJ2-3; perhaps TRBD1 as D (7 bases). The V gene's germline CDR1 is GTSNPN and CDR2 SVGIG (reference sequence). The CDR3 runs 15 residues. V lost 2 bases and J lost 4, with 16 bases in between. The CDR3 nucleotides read TGTGCCTGGAGTAGGGGGGACAGTTGGGCAGATACGCAGTATTTT. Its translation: CAWSRGDSWADTQYF.

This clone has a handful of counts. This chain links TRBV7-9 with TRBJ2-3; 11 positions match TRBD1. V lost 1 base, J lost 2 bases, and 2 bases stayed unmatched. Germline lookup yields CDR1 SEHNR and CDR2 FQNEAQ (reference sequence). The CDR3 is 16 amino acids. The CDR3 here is CASSLGTGGYTDTQYF. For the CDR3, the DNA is TGTGCCAGCAGCTTAGGGACAGGGGGCTACACAGATACGCAGTATTTT.

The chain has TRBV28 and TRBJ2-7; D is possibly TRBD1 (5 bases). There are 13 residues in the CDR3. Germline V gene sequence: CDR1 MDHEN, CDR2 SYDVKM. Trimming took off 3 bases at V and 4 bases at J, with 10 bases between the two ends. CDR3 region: CASSLTESYEQYF. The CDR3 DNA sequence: TGTGCCAGCAGTTTGACAGAATCTTACGAGCAGTACTTC. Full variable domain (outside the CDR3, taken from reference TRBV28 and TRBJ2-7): DVKVTQSSRYLVKRTGEKVFLECVQDMDHENMFWYRQDPGLGLRLIYFSYDVKMKEKGDIPEGYSVSREKKERFSLILESASTNQTSMYLCASSLTESYEQYFGPGTRLTVT.

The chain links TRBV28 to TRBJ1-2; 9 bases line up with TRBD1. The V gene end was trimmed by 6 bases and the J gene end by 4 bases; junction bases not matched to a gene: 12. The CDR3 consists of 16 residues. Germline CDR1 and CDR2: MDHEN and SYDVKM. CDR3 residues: CASSRLQGAQGYGYTF. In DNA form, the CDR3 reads TGTGCCAGCAGCCGCCTACAGGGGGCGCAGGGCTATGGCTACACCTTC.

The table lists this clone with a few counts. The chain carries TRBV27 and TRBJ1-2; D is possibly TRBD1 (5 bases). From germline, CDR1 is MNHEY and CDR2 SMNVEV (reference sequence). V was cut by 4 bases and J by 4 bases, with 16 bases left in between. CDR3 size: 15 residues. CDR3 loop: CASSSQETPVYGYTF. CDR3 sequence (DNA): TGTGCCAGCAGTTCACAGGAGACCCCGGTCTATGGCTACACCTTC.